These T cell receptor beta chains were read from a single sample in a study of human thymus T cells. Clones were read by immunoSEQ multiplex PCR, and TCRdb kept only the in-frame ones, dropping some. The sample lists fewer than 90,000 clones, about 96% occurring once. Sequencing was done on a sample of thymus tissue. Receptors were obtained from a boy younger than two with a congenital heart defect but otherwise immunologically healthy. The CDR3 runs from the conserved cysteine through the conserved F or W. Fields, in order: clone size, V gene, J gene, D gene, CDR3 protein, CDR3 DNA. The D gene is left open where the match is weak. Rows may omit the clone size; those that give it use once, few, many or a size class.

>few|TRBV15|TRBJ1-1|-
CASRDVPGTEAFF
TGTGCCTCCAGAGACGTACCAGGGACTGAAGCTTTCTTT
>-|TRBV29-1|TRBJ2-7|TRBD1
CSVEVGQGYEQYF
TGCAGCGTTGAGGTGGGACAGGGCTACGAGCAGTACTTC
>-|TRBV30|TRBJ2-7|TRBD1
CAWNGDRVDEQYF
TGTGCCTGGAATGGGGACAGGGTTGACGAGCAGTACTTC
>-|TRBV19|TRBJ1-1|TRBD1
CASSIGQGLNTEAFF
TGTGCCAGTAGTATAGGACAGGGGTTAAACACTGAAGCTTTCTTT
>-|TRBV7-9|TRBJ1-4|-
CASSAKSKGVENEKLFF
TGTGCCAGCAGCGCCAAGAGTAAAGGGGTGGAGAATGAAAAACTGTTTTTT
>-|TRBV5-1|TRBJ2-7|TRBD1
CASSSLGTGDYEQYF
TGCGCCAGCAGCTCGTTGGGGACAGGTGACTACGAGCAGTACTTC
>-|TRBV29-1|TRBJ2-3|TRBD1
CSLSGTGAERGLEWWTDTQYF
TGCAGCCTCTCCGGGACAGGGGCCGAGCGCGGACTAGAGTGGTGGACAGATACGCAGTATTTT
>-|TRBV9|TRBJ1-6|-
CASSPGGSSYNSPLHF
TGTGCCAGCAGCCCCGGGGGGAGCTCCTATAATTCACCCCTCCACTTT
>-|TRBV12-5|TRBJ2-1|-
CASGRYNEQFF
TGTGCTAGTGGGCGCTACAATGAGCAGTTCTTC
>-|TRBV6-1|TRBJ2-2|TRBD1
CASSPPGQGSGELFF
TGTGCCAGCAGCCCACCGGGACAGGGGAGCGGGGAGCTGTTTTTT
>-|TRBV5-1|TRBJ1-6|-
CASSGRDTNSPLHF
TGCGCCAGCAGCGGCCGGGACACCAATTCACCCCTCCACTTT
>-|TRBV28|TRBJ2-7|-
CASSLGPTYEQYF
TGTGCCAGCAGTTTGGGACCTACCTACGAGCAGTACTTC
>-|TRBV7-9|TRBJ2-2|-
CASSDGLARTLGPGELFF
TGTGCCAGCAGCGACGGGCTAGCGAGAACCCTAGGACCCGGGGAGCTGTTTTTT
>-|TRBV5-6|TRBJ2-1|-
CASSLVRTIHNNEQFF
TGTGCCAGCAGCTTGGTGAGGACAATCCATAACAATGAGCAGTTCTTC
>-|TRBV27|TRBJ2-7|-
CASSLRYPRVSSYEQYF
TGTGCCAGCAGCCTTAGATACCCTCGGGTTTCCTCCTACGAGCAGTACTTC